The subject of this entry is one TCR beta chain. The antigen it recognizes is unknown. No per-base quality is available; no much larger clone lies one base away. This sample is part of a study of vaccination effects on CD4 cells after COVID-19 (dated by TCRdb to between 2021 and 2023). Background for the entire study: In the ViraFEST assay, PBMC were stimulated with viral peptide pools, and antigen-specific CD4+ T cell clonotypes were then identified by expansion using TCR sequencing. Each participant got two doses of an mRNA SARS-CoV-2 vaccine, either BNT162b2 or mRNA-1273. Each well held 1.5 million to 2 million PBMC cultured in IMDM containing around 5.1% human AB serum, roughly 9.9 IU/ml IL-2 and gentamicin, along with roughly 10 ug/ml peptides. A total of 9 to 11 COVID-19 convalescent patients and a handful of SARS-CoV-2-naive healthy vaccine recipients were included in the full study. Cultures from other donors in the study were sequenced with the Oncomine TCR Beta short-read assay on an Illumina iSeq 100. SARS-CoV-2 spike-specific CD4+ TCR repertoires were compared before and after mRNA vaccination in COVID-19 convalescent patients and in infection-naive vaccine recipients. Here is what the overall study found, with its caveats: Both infection-induced and vaccine-induced clones contracted markedly at late post-vaccination timepoints, which is consistent with waning T cell responses. In healthy vaccine recipients, vaccine-induced clones were almost all SARS-CoV-2 mono-reactive, with only 1 of 255 being cross-reactive with common cold coronaviruses. The study was limited by a small number of convalescent patients, and early post-infection timepoints were lacking.

The CDR3 starts with the cysteine, ends with the phenylalanine, and has 16 residues. CDR3 DNA only is kept here, 48 bases in frame from base 1. The germline V gene encodes CDR1 MNHNY and CDR2 SVGAGI (reference sequence). Trimming costs V 6 bases and J 0 bases, and their ends lie 15 bases apart. After more than nine days of culture, CD4+ T cells were isolated with the EasySep CD4+ T cell isolation kit. The absence of prior SARS-CoV-2 infection in healthy vaccine recipients was confirmed by negative nucleocapsid antibodies before and after vaccination. Half of the culture medium was replaced with fresh IL-2-containing medium on days 3 and 7. Unless noted otherwise, every peptide stimulation condition was cultured in triplicate wells. PBMC were separated from whole blood using Ficoll-Paque Plus gradient centrifugation and were then either cryopreserved at -140C or used fresh. Genomic DNA was extracted from cultured CD4+ T cells with the QIAamp micro DNA kit.

Library prep was done by the immunoSEQ multiplex PCR assay. DNA from the CD4+ T cells that had been cultured and isolated underwent TCR beta CDR3 sequencing. As for the authors' bioinformatics: Non-productive TCR sequences were removed, reads were trimmed to the CDR3 region, and CDR3s of at least 7 amino acids were retained. The MANAFEST web app was used to identify antigen-specific clonotypes by comparing expansion in peptide wells with expansion in reference cultures. For clones to be considered positive, expansion at FDR<0.05 versus reference and all other wells, an odds ratio above 5, and a frequency above 0.1% in two replicate wells were required. Cross-reactive clonotypes were defined as significantly expanded in SARS-CoV-2 spike wells and in at least one common cold coronavirus spike condition. Using the stringdist R package, CDR3 similarity was measured by Levenshtein distance, and unrooted trees were constructed with ape in R 3.6.1. As stored in TCRdb, this immuneACCESS dataset retains in-frame rearrangements with V and J assigned. A fraction of the clones does not appear; measured against another copy, unresolved V genes explain less than half of the discrepancy, and the remainder lacks a known reason. The V and J calls and clone size were taken over from that table, and D and trimming were inferred from the DNA. The sample table contains about 72,000 clones; only one count was recorded for about 74% of them. The ten largest clones take up around 2% of the sample.

The sequence derives from a human donor who received a COVID-19 vaccine. The V and J segments used are TRBV6-6 and TRBJ1-5, with the D gene too uncertain to name. The sequences come from CD4+ T cells from PBMCs cultured without peptide, collected before COVID-19 vaccination. This receptor has the CDR3 CASSLLNSYSNQPQHF. The DNA sequence reads TGTGCCAGCAGCCTACTCAACAGCTATAGCAATCAGCCCCAGCATTTT.